These 16 T cell receptor beta chains came from one sample sequenced in a study of OX40 agonist ivuxolimab in advanced cancers. Profiled with immunoSEQ multiplex PCR; TCRdb holds only in-frame clones, not every one. The repertoire holds over 75,000 clones, with about nine tenths as singletons. Material: CD4+ or CD8+ T cells sorted from blood, obtained in a trial of the OX40 agonist ivuxolimab. The receptors here all came from an adult with an advanced solid tumor such as melanoma, head and neck, liver or kidney cancer.

The genes are TRBV28 and TRBJ2-3, with D maybe TRBD1 (6 bases). Trimming pared 7 bases from V and 2 bases from J, leaving 25 bases between. The CDR3 covers 18 residues. Germline assignment: CDR1 MDHEN and CDR2 SYDVKM. The CDR3 loop is CASNNRGGGGRYTDTQYF. The CDR3 DNA follows: TGTGCCAGCAACAACCGAGGGGGTGGCGGTAGGTACACAGATACGCAGTATTTT.

The chain joins TRBV5-6 to TRBJ2-7, with D possibly matching TRBD1 (6 bases). The germline V gene has CDR1 SGHDT and CDR2 YYEEEE. Trimming took off 2 bases at V and 0 bases at J, with 12 bases between the two ends. The CDR3 is 15 residues long. For the CDR3, the DNA is TGTGCCAGCAGCTTAGGGGCCAGGGGCTCCTACGAGCAGTACTTC. Its translation is CASSLGARGSYEQYF.

The J gene is TRBJ2-4, the V gene TRBV19, with unresolved D. The CDR3 is made up of 14 amino acids. Germline CDR1 reads LNHDA; CDR2 reads SQIVND (reference sequence). Trimming cost V 1 base and J 3 bases, with 7 bases left between them. The CDR3 region is CASSIGRDKNIQYF. The CDR3 bases are TGTGCCAGTAGTATAGGCAGAGACAAAAACATTCAGTACTTC.

This chain connects TRBV14 to TRBJ2-7; TRBD2 matches at 13 bases. The germline V gene encodes CDR1 SGHDN and CDR2 FVKESK. CDR3 size: 16 residues. The V and J ends lost 0 bases and 6 bases, in that order; junction bases with no gene match: 5. This CDR3 is CASSQEGGLAGSEQYF. The CDR3 nucleotides are TGTGCCAGCAGCCAAGAGGGGGGACTAGCGGGATCCGAGCAGTACTTC.

The CDR3 nucleotides are TGTGCCAGCAGCCAAGACCCGGGACTAGCGGCCACCGGGGAGCTGTTTTTT. This translates into CASSQDPGLAATGELFF. The chain recombines TRBV4-2 with TRBJ2-2; TRBD2 agrees at 11 bases. CDR3 length: 17 residues. J lost 4 bases, V lost 0 bases, and 4 bases had no gene match. Per the germline V gene, CDR1 is LGHNA and CDR2 is YNFKEQ.

This clone was seen only once. The chain has TRBV9 and TRBJ2-1; a possible D gene is TRBD2 (6 bases). Germline V CDR1 and CDR2: SGDLS, YYNGEE. Trimming stripped 0 bases from V and 0 bases from J, with 13 bases between. The CDR3 runs 17 residues. CDR3 residues: CASSVELAPSSYNEQFF. CDR3 coding DNA: TGTGCCAGCAGCGTAGAACTAGCCCCAAGCTCCTACAATGAGCAGTTCTTC.

V usage is TRBV7-8 and J usage is TRBJ1-2; a possible D gene is TRBD1 (5 bases). The CDR3 is made up of 13 amino acids. Germline V CDR1 and CDR2: SGHVS, FQNEAQ. V was trimmed by 0 bases and J by 7 bases, leaving 9 bases between them. For the CDR3, the DNA is TGTGCCAGCAGCTTAGCCAGGGCAGGTGGCTACACCTTC. Protein: CASSLARAGGYTF.

In this sample, this clone turned up a few times. This sequence joins TRBV28 and TRBJ1-5; D possibly corresponds to TRBD1 (6 bases). Germline V CDR1 and CDR2: MDHEN, SYDVKM. The V end was cut by 1 base, the J end by 4 bases, with 14 bases between. The CDR3 sequence is 16 residues long. CDR3 in DNA: TGTGCCAGCAGTTTATACGGGACATTCGGGAATCAGCCCCAGCATTTT. It encodes CASSLYGTFGNQPQHF.

V usage is TRBV28 and J usage is TRBJ1-3; D possibly corresponds to TRBD1 (5 bases). V shed 5 bases and J shed 6 bases, with 14 bases lying between them. The germline gives CDR1 MDHEN, CDR2 SYDVKM. This CDR3 is 14 amino acids long. The CDR3 DNA follows: TGTGCCAGCAGTCCCTTCGGGGCGGCAAACACCATATATTTT. Residues: CASSPFGAANTIYF.

Notes on this clone: The sample carries other DNA sequences with the same CDR3. V is TRBV11-2 and J is TRBJ2-7; D unresolved. Trimming shortened V by 5 bases and J by 7 bases, and 12 bases separated the two germline ends. Germline V lookup: CDR1 SGHAT, CDR2 FQNNGV. The CDR3 loop spans 12 amino acids. This CDR3 reads CASSPLGYEQYF. In DNA form, the CDR3 reads TGTGCCAGCAGCCCCCTAGGTTATGAGCAGTACTTC.

This chain links TRBV7-9 with TRBJ2-5; 9 positions match TRBD2. Unmatched junction bases numbered 14, after V lost 4 bases and J lost 5 bases. CDR1 and CDR2 from the germline V gene are SEHNR and FQNEAQ (reference sequence). This CDR3 has 17 residues. CDR3 in DNA: TGTGCCAGCAGCTCTAGACTAGCGGTGCTTATGGGGGAGACCCAGTACTTC. This translates into CASSSRLAVLMGETQYF.

The chain uses TRBV5-6 and TRBJ2-3; 12 bases fit TRBD2. J gave up 4 bases and V 4 bases, and 4 bases lay outside the gene matches. In germline, CDR1 is SGHDT, CDR2 YYEEEE. The CDR3 length is 15 residues. The CDR3 loop reads CASSIGLAGSDTQYF. The CDR3 region has the DNA TGTGCCAGCAGCATAGGACTAGCGGGATCAGATACGCAGTATTTT.

This chain joins TRBV5-1 and TRBJ2-3; D is uncertain. Germline V gene data show CDR1 as SGHRS and CDR2 as YFSETQ. V lost 3 bases, J lost 6 bases, and 14 bases lay in between. The CDR3 loop spans 14 amino acids. The DNA of the CDR3 is TGCGCCAGCAGCTCTTCTCCCCCCGGTGATACGCAGTATTTT. It translates to CASSSSPPGDTQYF.

V usage is TRBV27 and J usage is TRBJ2-6; 7 nucleotides line up with TRBD1. This CDR3 is built from 15 residues. Germline V CDR1 and CDR2: MNHEY, SMNVEV (reference sequence). The junction had 0 bases not matched to a gene; V was cut back by 3 bases and J by 1 base. DNA of the CDR3: TGTGCCAGCAGTTTCAGGGGGTCTGGGGCCAACGTCCTGACTTTC. Its protein is CASSFRGSGANVLTF.

V gene TRBV7-3 combines with J gene TRBJ1-5; D is perhaps TRBD1 (6 bases). V shed 1 base and J shed 7 bases, with 8 bases lying between them. The CDR3 has 13 residues. Germline V CDR1 and CDR2: SGHTA, FQGTGA. CDR3 nucleotides: TGTGCCAGCAGCTTAAAGGGGGGCCAGCCCCAGCATTTT. Encoded protein: CASSLKGGQPQHF.

CDR3 sequence (DNA): TGTGCCAGCAAGACGGTTGGTACCGAGCAGTACTTC. Protein product: CASKTVGTEQYF. The chain recombines TRBV6-6 with TRBJ2-7; no definite D call. Germline CDR1 and CDR2: MNHNY and SVGAGI (reference sequence). The CDR3 is 12 amino acids. Trimming stripped 7 bases from V and 6 bases from J, with 13 bases between.